The 19 T cell receptor beta chains in this list originate from one sample, sequenced in a study of spatial heterogeneity in lung cancer. As for time point: sample taken at primary tumor resection. Via MiXCR, TCRdb re-called the 5' RACE reads, giving one row per CDR3 protein. The repertoire has tens of thousands of distinct CDR3 sequences, 10% to 15% of them found once; the top ten carry roughly 41%. The sequenced sample was PBMCs, obtained at surgery. The receptor set was obtained from a male donor with early-stage non-small cell lung cancer.

This clonotype was seen ten or more times. The CDR3 loop reads CATSGPSNEQFF. The CDR3 bases are TGTGCCACCAGCGGTCCATCGAATGAGCAGTTCTTC. The gene calls are TRBV15 and TRBJ2-1, with D unresolved. Looked up from germline, CDR1 is LNHNV and CDR2 is YYDKDF (reference sequence). This CDR3 has 12 residues. The V and J ends lost 5 bases and 7 bases respectively, with 9 bases between them.

The V and J genes are TRBV28 and TRBJ2-3, with D possibly matching TRBD2 (5 bases). Trimming removed 6 bases at V and 1 base at J, with 11 bases between. Germline V gives CDR1 MDHEN, CDR2 SYDVKM. The CDR3 runs to 14 residues. The chain's CDR3 is CASRRAPRTDTQYF. CDR3 sequence (DNA): TGTGCCAGCAGGAGGGCCCCCCGCACAGATACGCAGTATTTT.

This clonotype was seen at least ten times. The chain couples TRBV20-1 to TRBJ1-5; D remains ambiguous. Trimming stripped 3 bases from V and 4 bases from J, with 16 bases between. The germline V gene encodes CDR1 DFQATT and CDR2 SNEGSKA (reference sequence). The CDR3 contains 15 residues. This chain's CDR3 is CSASRVSMANQPQHF. CDR3 sequence (DNA): TGCAGTGCTAGTAGAGTTTCGATGGCGAATCAGCCCCAGCATTTT.

V gene TRBV13 combines with J gene TRBJ2-7; 9 bases fit TRBD1. The CDR3 runs 15 residues. From germline, CDR1 is PRHDT and CDR2 FYEKMQ (reference sequence). Trimming cost V 4 bases and J 2 bases; bases outside gene matches: 6. The CDR3 sequence: CASSSRRQGAYEQYF. CDR3 sequence (DNA): TGTGCCAGCAGCTCAAGACGACAGGGGGCCTACGAGCAGTACTTC.

This clonotype was counted a few times. The chain couples TRBV6-6 to TRBJ1-3, with D maybe TRBD1 (5 bases). Germline V gene lookup returns CDR1 MNHNY and CDR2 SVGAGI (reference sequence). Trimming left V 9 bases short and J 4 bases short, with 16 bases between. The CDR3 extends over 14 amino acids. In DNA, the CDR3 is TGTGCCAGTCAACCCGGGACGGCCGGAAACACCATATATTTT. Its protein is CASQPGTAGNTIYF.

The genes are TRBV18 and TRBJ1-2; TRBD1 matches at 10 bases. V lost 3 bases and J lost 2; bases outside the gene matches: 3. The CDR3 sequence is 15 residues long. Germline CDR1 reads KGHSH; CDR2 reads LQKENI. The CDR3 DNA follows: TGTGCCAGCTCACCCTTGGACAGGGGGAACTATGGCTACACCTTC. It translates to CASSPLDRGNYGYTF.

About this clonotype itself: Just one base apart from a much larger clone, this may be a read error. J is TRBJ2-1 and V is TRBV2, with D unclear. The CDR3 sequence is 13 residues long. Germline V lookup: CDR1 SNHLY, CDR2 FYNNEI. The CDR3 region is CASSVSRQNAQFF. The CDR3 DNA reads TGTGCCAGCAGTGTGTCTAGACAAAATGCGCAGTTCTTC.

This clonotype was seen many times. The chain carries TRBV5-5 and TRBJ2-3, with 8 bases matching TRBD2. Germline V gene lookup returns CDR1 SGHKS and CDR2 YYEKEE (reference sequence). V gave up 10 bases and J gave up 3 bases; unmatched junction bases: 4. The CDR3 sequence is 12 residues long. The CDR3 DNA reads as TGTGCCGGGGGACTAGGGACAGATACGCAGTATTTT. Its translation is CAGGLGTDTQYF.

This clonotype was detected only a few times. V usage is TRBV12-3 or TRBV12-4 and J usage is TRBJ1-5; D gene unclear. The CDR3 totals 13 residues. V lost 3 bases and J 4 bases, leaving 7 bases between the germline ends. CDR3 coding DNA: TGTGCCAGCAGTTTTGGCTGGAATCAGCCCCAGCATTTT. This sequence encodes CASSFGWNQPQHF.

This clonotype was counted only a few times. This chain joins TRBV9 and TRBJ2-1; 9 bases match TRBD1. Germline V gives CDR1 SGDLS, CDR2 YYNGEE. This CDR3 is built from 15 residues. V lost 0 bases to trimming and J lost 6 bases; unmatched junction nucleotides: 4. The CDR3 is CASSVDGQGRNEQFF. For the CDR3, the DNA is TGTGCCAGCAGCGTAGACGGACAGGGGCGCAATGAGCAGTTCTTC.

This clonotype was seen more than once but under ten times. The chain carries TRBV7-2 and TRBJ1-3; no clear D. CDR3 size: 14 residues. Germline assignment: CDR1 SGHTA and CDR2 FQGNSA. Trimming left V 0 bases short and J 3 bases short, with 6 bases between. CDR3 nucleotides: TGTGCCAGCAGCTTAGCGCGAGGTGGAAACACCATATATTTT. It translates to CASSLARGGNTIYF.

At least ten counts were recorded for this clonotype. The chain has TRBV4-2 and TRBJ2-5; D remains ambiguous. Germline V CDR1 and CDR2: LGHNA, YNFKEQ. Trimming removed 0 bases at V and 4 bases at J, with 3 bases between. The CDR3 is 12 amino acids. For the CDR3, the DNA is TGTGCCAGCAGCCAAGATAGAGAGACCCAGTACTTC. Residues: CASSQDRETQYF.

This clonotype was seen repeatedly, ten times or more. This chain uses TRBV21-1 with TRBJ2-2; the DNA was not used to check the table's D call, TRBD1. TRBV21-1 is shown as a pseudogene. The length of the CDR3 is 16 residues. CDR3 in amino acids: CASSKHRNQGSGELFF. As DNA, the CDR3 is TGTGCCAGCAGCAAACACCGAAATCAGGGGTCCGGGGAGCTGTTTTTT.

This clonotype turned up a few times. The J gene is TRBJ1-1, the V gene TRBV25-1, with TRBD1 matching 7 bases. CDR1 is MGHDK and CDR2 is SYGVNS in the germline V gene. The CDR3 consists of 13 residues. V lost 8 bases to trimming and J lost 4 bases; unmatched junction nucleotides: 7. CDR3 sequence: CASLTGVGTEAFF. CDR3 DNA sequence: TGTGCCAGCCTTACAGGGGTGGGCACTGAAGCTTTCTTT.

The chain employs TRBV6-5 and TRBJ2-7, with 11 nucleotides matching TRBD1. Germline V gene lookup returns CDR1 MNHEY and CDR2 SVGAGI. CDR3 size: 16 residues. The V and J ends lost 6 bases and 4 bases, in that order; junction bases with no gene match: 11. In DNA, the CDR3 is TGTGCCAGCAGGAATGACGGACAGGGGGCAACGTACGAGCAGTACTTC. It specifies CASRNDGQGATYEQYF.

J is TRBJ1-4 and V is TRBV6-5, with D perhaps matching TRBD1 (6 bases). The V gene lost 6 bases and the J gene lost 8 bases, with 19 bases spanning the gap. The CDR3 consists of 15 residues. Germline CDR1 reads MNHEY; CDR2 reads SVGAGI. The CDR3 here is CASSYRRTEGEKLFF. CDR3 DNA sequence: TGTGCCAGCAGCTACCGGAGGACAGAAGGGGAAAAACTGTTTTTT.

This clonotype was counted at least ten times. The chain employs TRBV7-2 and TRBJ2-5; D is unresolved. The CDR3 length is 13 residues. The germline V gene encodes CDR1 SGHTA and CDR2 FQGNSA. Trimming pared 3 bases from V and 2 bases from J, leaving 7 bases between. CDR3 residues: CASSFVLQETQYF. CDR3 DNA: TGTGCCAGCAGCTTCGTCTTACAAGAGACCCAGTACTTC. The entire variable domain, with the rest obtained from reference TRBV7-2 and TRBJ2-5, is as follows: GAGVSQSPSNKVTEKGKDVELRCDPISGHTALYWYRQSLGQGLEFLIYFQGNSAPDKSGLPSDRFSAERTGGSVSTLTIQRTQQEDSAVYLCASSFVLQETQYFGPGTRLLVL.

In its sample, this clonotype was seen many times. This chain connects TRBV24-1 to TRBJ2-1; D might be TRBD2 (5 bases). The germline V gene has CDR1 KGHDR and CDR2 SFDVKD. The V gene lost 3 bases and the J gene lost 0 bases, with 17 bases spanning the gap. This CDR3 contains 18 residues. The CDR3 nucleotides are TGTGCCACCAGTGATGTCGAGAGCGGAATGAGCTCCTACAATGAGCAGTTCTTC. Its translation is CATSDVESGMSSYNEQFF.

This clonotype was counted between two and nine times. The chain is built from TRBV7-8 and TRBJ1-5; weak D call: TRBD1 (6 bases). Trimming took off 6 bases at V and 2 bases at J, with 11 bases between the two ends. Germline V CDR1 and CDR2: SGHVS, FQNEAQ. The CDR3 is 14 amino acids. CDR3 sequence: CASRRAGGNQPQHF. In DNA form, the CDR3 reads TGTGCCAGCAGGCGGGCAGGGGGCAATCAGCCCCAGCATTTT. The full variable domain, its missing parts supplied by reference TRBV7-8 and TRBJ1-5, is GAGVSQSPRYKVAKRGQDVALRCDPISGHVSLFWYQQALGQGPEFLTYFQNEAQLDKSGLPSDRFFAERPEGSVSTLKIQRTQQEDSAVYLCASRRAGGNQPQHFGDGTRLSIL.